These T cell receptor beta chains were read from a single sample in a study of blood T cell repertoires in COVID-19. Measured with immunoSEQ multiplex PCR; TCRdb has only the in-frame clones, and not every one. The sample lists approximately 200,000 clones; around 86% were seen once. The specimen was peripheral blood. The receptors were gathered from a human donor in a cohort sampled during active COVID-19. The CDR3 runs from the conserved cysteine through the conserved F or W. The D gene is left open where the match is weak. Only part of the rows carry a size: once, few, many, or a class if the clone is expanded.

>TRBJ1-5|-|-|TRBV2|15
CASSAGTVSNQPQHF
TGTGCCAGCAGCGCGGGGACGGTTAGCAATCAGCCCCAGCATTTT
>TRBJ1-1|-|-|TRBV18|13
CASSSDRNTEAFF
TGTGCCAGCTCATCCGACAGGAACACTGAAGCTTTCTTT
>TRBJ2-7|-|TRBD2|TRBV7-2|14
CASSLAPDSGSKYF
TGTGCCAGCAGCTTAGCGCCTGATAGCGGGAGCAAGTACTTC
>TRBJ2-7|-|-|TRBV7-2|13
CASSLVEGAEQYF
TGTGCCAGCAGCTTAGTTGAGGGAGCCGAGCAGTACTTC
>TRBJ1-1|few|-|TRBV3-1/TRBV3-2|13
CASSQVLSAEAFF
TGTGCCAGCAGCCAAGTTCTAAGCGCTGAAGCTTTCTTT
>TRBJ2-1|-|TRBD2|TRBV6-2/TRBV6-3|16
CASSLYLAGPYNEQFF
TGTGCCAGCAGTCTATACTTAGCGGGACCCTACAATGAGCAGTTCTTC
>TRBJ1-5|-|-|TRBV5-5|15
CASSLRGRSNQPQHF
TGTGCCAGCAGCTTAAGAGGGCGGAGCAATCAGCCCCAGCATTTT
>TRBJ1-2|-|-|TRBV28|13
CASNIGQAYGYTF
TGTGCCAGCAATATTGGACAAGCTTATGGCTACACCTTC
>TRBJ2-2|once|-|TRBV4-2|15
CASSQESANTGELFF
TGTGCCAGCAGCCAAGAGTCCGCGAACACCGGGGAGCTGTTTTTT
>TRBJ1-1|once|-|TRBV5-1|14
CASSLEAGRDEAFF
TGCGCCAGCAGCTTGGAGGCAGGGCGGGATGAAGCTTTCTTT
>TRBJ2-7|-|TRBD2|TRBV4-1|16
CASSQPTSGSSYEQYF
TGCGCCAGCAGCCAACCGACTAGCGGGAGTTCCTACGAGCAGTACTTC
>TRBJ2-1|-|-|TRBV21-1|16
CASSNRDRGVDNEQFF
TGTGCCAGCAGTAACAGGGACAGGGGAGTCGACAATGAGCAGTTCTTC
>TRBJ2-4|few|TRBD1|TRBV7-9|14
CASSYPGQGNIQYF
TGTGCCAGCAGTTACCCCGGACAGGGGAACATTCAGTACTTC
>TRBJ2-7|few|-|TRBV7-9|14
CASSTNDGTYEQYF
TGTGCCAGCAGCACTAACGACGGCACCTACGAGCAGTACTTC
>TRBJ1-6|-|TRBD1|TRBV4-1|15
CASSQDGTGRPPLHF
TGCGCCAGCAGCCAAGACGGGACAGGGAGACCACCCCTCCACTTT
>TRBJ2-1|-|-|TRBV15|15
CATSRDSDSYNEQFF
TGTGCCACCAGCAGGGACTCCGACTCCTACAATGAGCAGTTCTTC
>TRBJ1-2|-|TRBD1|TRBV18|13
CASSPGQGNGYTF
TGTGCCAGCTCACCGGGACAGGGTAATGGCTACACCTTC
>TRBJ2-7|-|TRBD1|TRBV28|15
CASSPQGARSYEQYF
TGTGCCAGCAGTCCTCAGGGGGCTCGGTCCTACGAGCAGTACTTC
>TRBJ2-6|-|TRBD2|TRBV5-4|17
CASSLAWGGGGANVLTF
TGTGCCAGCAGCTTGGCCTGGGGGGGAGGTGGGGCCAACGTCCTGACTTTC
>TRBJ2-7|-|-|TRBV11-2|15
CASSLEGARSYEQYF
TGTGCCAGCAGCTTAGAAGGGGCCCGCTCCTACGAGCAGTACTTC
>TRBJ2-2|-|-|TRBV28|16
CASSLLGRVDTGELFF
TGTGCCAGCAGTCTCCTGGGCAGGGTTGACACCGGGGAGCTGTTTTTT
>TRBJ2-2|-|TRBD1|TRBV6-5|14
CASSTGQGTGELFF
TGTGCCAGCAGTACCGGACAGGGGACCGGGGAGCTGTTTTTT
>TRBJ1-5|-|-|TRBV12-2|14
CARAEGQGNQPQHF
TGTGCAAGGGCGGAGGGCCAGGGCAATCAGCCCCAGCATTTT
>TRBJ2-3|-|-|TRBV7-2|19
CASSLSSGPGLVHADTQYF
TGTGCCAGCAGCTTATCGAGCGGGCCTGGGCTAGTCCACGCAGATACGCAGTATTTT
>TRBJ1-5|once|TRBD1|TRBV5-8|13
CASRGPNNQPQHF
TGTGCCAGTAGGGGGCCCAACAATCAGCCCCAGCATTTT
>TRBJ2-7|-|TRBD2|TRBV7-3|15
CASSPDSGRAYEQYF
TGTGCCAGCAGCCCCGACAGCGGGAGGGCCTACGAGCAGTACTTC
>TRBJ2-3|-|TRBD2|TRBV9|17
CASSAGRTSPSTDTQYF
TGTGCCAGCAGCGCGGGACGGACTAGCCCCAGCACAGATACGCAGTATTTT
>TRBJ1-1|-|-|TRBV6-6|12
CASSYTGTEAFF
TGTGCCAGCAGTTACACAGGCACTGAAGCTTTCTTT
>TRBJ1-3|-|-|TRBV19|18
CASSIAIRGTHSGNTIYF
TGTGCCAGTAGTATTGCGATACGGGGGACTCACTCTGGAAACACCATATATTTT
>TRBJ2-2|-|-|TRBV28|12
CASSLSFGELFF
TGTGCCAGCAGTTTGAGCTTCGGGGAGCTGTTTTTT
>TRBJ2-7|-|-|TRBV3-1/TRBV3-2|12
CASSPSPYEQYF
TGTGCCAGCAGTCCAAGCCCCTACGAGCAGTACTTC
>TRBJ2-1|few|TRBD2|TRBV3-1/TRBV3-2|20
CASSQDRTSGSWGSYNEQFF
TGTGCCAGCAGCCAAGATAGGACTAGCGGGAGCTGGGGTTCCTACAATGAGCAGTTCTTC
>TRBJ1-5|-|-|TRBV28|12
CALGGRNQPQHF
TGTGCCCTAGGAGGGCGGAATCAGCCCCAGCATTTT
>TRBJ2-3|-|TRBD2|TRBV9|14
CASSVSGTPDTQYF
TGTGCCAGCAGCGTAAGCGGGACCCCAGATACGCAGTATTTT
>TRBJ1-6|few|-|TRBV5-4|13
CASSSRGNSPLHF
TGTGCCAGCAGCTCCAGGGGTAATTCACCCCTCCACTTT
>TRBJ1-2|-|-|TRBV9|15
CASSPGGHSIYGYTF
TGTGCCAGCAGCCCGGGGGGACACAGCATCTATGGCTACACCTTC
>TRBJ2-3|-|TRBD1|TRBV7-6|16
CASRFEGTGAADTQYF
TGTGCCAGCAGGTTCGAAGGGACAGGGGCAGCAGATACGCAGTATTTT
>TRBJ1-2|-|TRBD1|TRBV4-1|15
CASSQRTGGWYGYTF
TGCGCCAGCAGCCAAAGGACAGGGGGCTGGTATGGCTACACCTTC
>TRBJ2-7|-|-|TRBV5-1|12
CASSSEPYEQYF
TGCGCCAGCAGCTCAGAACCCTACGAGCAGTACTTC
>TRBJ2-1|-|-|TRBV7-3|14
CASSRGLSYNEQFF
TGTGCCAGCAGTCGCGGACTGTCCTACAATGAGCAGTTCTTC
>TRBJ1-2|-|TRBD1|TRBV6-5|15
CASSQRQGMGYGYTF
TGTGCCAGCAGTCAAAGACAGGGCATGGGCTATGGCTACACCTTC